The present entry profiles one TCR beta chain with its context. Its antigen specificity is not known. Base-call qualities are not available, and no considerably larger clone is one nucleotide away. RNA was extracted with the RNeasy kit and roughly 0.5 to 1 ug was reverse transcribed using random hexamers. The immunoSEQ multiplex PCR assay, which covers 54 Vbeta and 13 Jbeta segments, was used to amplify TCR beta CDR3 regions. PCR amplification bias was corrected using a synthetic template baseline for primer optimization and computational correction. The paper's data handling went like this. Only productive sequences were kept, with reads annotated to V, D and J genes according to IMGT and analyzed in immunoSEQ Analyzer. To calculate clonality, Shannon entropy was normalized by log2 of the number of productive unique sequences and then subtracted from one. For each patient and control, public and private clones were evaluated within the 100 most prevalent clones. Clones were defined as Susac-specific if absent from the healthy and MS cohorts, from around 1,100 published viral clones and from other ImmuneACCESS disease sequences. TCRdb cleaned the public reads at Q25 with fastp, built clones with MiXCR and kept in-frame beta chains. Each CDR3 protein gets just one entry, which takes the most common genes and DNA from the rows behind it. These V and J calls derive from TCRdb rather than the authors' analysis. For this sample the table gives a few hundred thousand distinct CDR3 sequences, of which about 85% were detected only once. Over 0.095% of the sample comes from the top ten.

The record originates from a study of CD8 T cells in Susac syndrome (dated by TCRdb to the late 2010s). For the wider study: Whether CD8+ T cell activation and differentiation in Susac syndrome was antigen driven was tested using repertoire sequencing. The study compared CD8+ T cell repertoire clonality among 12 healthy donors, about 14 Susac syndrome patients and 15 multiple sclerosis patients. The paper as a whole reports these results and caveats: The study acknowledged that relatively few individuals were included in the TCR sequencing and HLA analysis.

Peripheral blood CD8+ and CD4+ T cells from healthy donors, Susac syndrome patients and multiple sclerosis patients were profiled using high-throughput TCR beta sequencing. Multiple sclerosis controls were treatment-naive patients with stable or active relapsing-remitting disease fulfilling revised McDonald criteria. CD8+ TEMRA cells were enriched by FACS, while bulk CD8+ and CD4+ T cells were purified by magnetic negative isolation. Blood was collected in EDTA tubes and processed within 24 hours, with PBMCs isolated through density gradient centrifugation. PBMCs intended for TCR sequencing were cryopreserved in liquid nitrogen and were subsequently thawed in a 37 degrees C water bath. Purity of sorted or isolated CD4+, CD8+ and CD8+ TEMRA cells was at least 90%. V gives up 7 bases and J gives up 0 bases, and the segment between their germline ends measures 28 bases. The CDR3 has 20 amino acids, counting the end cysteine and phenylalanine. The kept DNA is CDR3 alone, 60 bases in frame from the first base.

The rearrangement joined TRBV12-3 or TRBV12-4 to TRBJ1-5; D gene: possibly TRBD1, on 6 matching bases. Source material: CD8+ T cells from PBMCs. This receptor was obtained from a human donor with multiple sclerosis. The CDR3 protein sequence reads: CASTEWVKDSNPYSNQPQHF. In nucleotides, the sequence is TGTGCCAGCACCGAATGGGTCAAGGACAGTAACCCCTATAGCAATCAGCCCCAGCATTTT.